This TCR beta chain is from a study of T cells in Graves' hyperthyroidism and ophthalmopathy (dated by TCRdb to about 2019). About the study as a whole: Peripheral blood samples were taken at the time of initial diagnosis, prior to any treatment. Thyroid tissue and blood T-cell repertoires from over 5 Graves' hyperthyroidism patients were also compared in the study. Prospective prediction of ophthalmopathy was tested in an independent validation cohort consisting of 18 to 20 hyperthyroidism patients and over 15 patients who later progressed to ophthalmopathy. According to the paper, TCR Vbeta CDR3 sequencing was carried out on roughly 130 peripheral blood samples, which came from fewer than 50 ophthalmopathy, under 80 hyperthyroidism and roughly 17 progressor patients. TCR V-J signatures able to tell the groups apart were searched for in a discovery cohort of 100 or so patients, of whom 43 had Graves' ophthalmopathy and around 57 had stable Graves' hyperthyroidism. After blood sampling, hyperthyroidism patients were treated with methimazole at a starting dose of 30 mg daily, and ophthalmopathy patients were treated with high-dose intravenous methylprednisolone. For training and testing, the 100 or so patients in the discovery cohort were randomly divided in a 7:3 ratio.

From cysteine to phenylalanine, the CDR3 is 16 amino acids long. Just CDR3 DNA is preserved here, 48 bases in frame from base 1. V and J are truncated by 2 bases and 5 bases respectively, leaving an intervening sequence of 22 bases. Via the germline V gene (reference sequence), CDR1 is DFQATT and CDR2 SNEGSKA. This clonotype was counted between two and nine times. No cognate antigen has been identified for it. No base quality information exists; no much larger clone differs at one position. Amplification of TCR beta CDR3 regions was carried out from RNA transcripts. A first-round RT-PCR of the TCR CDR3 used the HTBI primer set with the Qiagen OneStep RT-PCR kit. Libraries were constructed in a second round of multiplex PCR, after which size selection and purification were performed. Paired-end sequencing of the libraries was performed with 100 bp reads on an Illumina HiSeq2000. The study's own analysis went as follows. SOAPnuke was used to process the raw data, throwing out any read that contained adapters or uncalled bases, had a mean Phred below 15, or lacked an exact constant-primer or identifier match. COPE v1.2.5 was used to merge the high-quality paired reads, and each unique nucleotide sequence was defined as a clonotype. MiTCR v1.1 was used to align clonotypes to the IMGT TRBV, TRBD and TRBJ reference segments. The analysis included only V-J combinations with a frequency above 0.0001, which together covered 99.2% of the repertoires. A TCS score was defined as the ratio of F50 (clonal expansion) to E x V (chaos), with BLOSUM62-based TCRdist applied between CDR3 peptides within each V-J. Welch's t-statistics and random forest reduced several hundred V-J features to 10 to 15, which were used in a naive Bayes classifier (R e1071). The similarity between thyroid and blood repertoires was quantified using the Morisita-Horn index. TCRdb passed the public sequencing reads through fastp at Q25 and MiXCR, retaining productive beta sequences. Merged by CDR3 protein, the rows form single entries marked with the most common genes and DNA. TCRdb, rather than the study authors, made the V and J calls. The sample table contains roughly 560,000 distinct CDR3 sequences; only one count was recorded for roughly 14% of them. The ten largest clones represent roughly 4.3% of the sample.

The full study reports these points: Most expanded thyroid clonotypes (frequency above 0.001) were also detected in blood, suggesting blood repertoires may reflect thyroid immune responses. Sample size was not statistically predetermined, and blinding of investigators to group allocation was not performed. During validation, the model predicted progression to ophthalmopathy a median of approximately six months ahead of onset, with more than 55% sensitivity and 72% to 80% specificity. A 13 V-J signature model separated ophthalmopathy from stable hyperthyroidism, with approximately 87% sensitivity and approximately 81% specificity in cross-validation and 80%/75% in testing.

Ophthalmopathy patients had moderately to severely active disease, Clinical Activity Score of at least 3, NOSPECS grade of at least 4, and duration under 3 months. Exclusion was applied to patients with uncontrolled infections, other autoimmune diseases, pregnancy or lactation. Diagnoses were based on clinical symptoms, serum thyroxine and TRAb, thyroid ultrasound and orbital computed tomography. Ficoll-Paque density gradient centrifugation was used to isolate PBMCs from around 10 ml of fresh peripheral blood. Trizol reagent was used to extract total RNA, and RNA quality was then checked on an Agilent 2100 Bioanalyzer.

This receptor was identified in a woman aged 40 to 49 with Graves' ophthalmopathy. This sequence uses TRBV20-1 and TRBJ2-7; possibly the D gene is TRBD2, per 5 matching bases. Sequenced input: blood. Read as DNA, the sequence is TGCAGTGCTAGATCCTCCCAGGACTTTGCCGCCAACGAGCAGTACTTC. The translation is CSARSSQDFAANEQYF.